This TCR beta chain derives from a study of cytomegalovirus exposure and HLA in healthy donors. Study-level background: There were roughly 110 million unique TCR beta sequences, drawn from 180 million or so T cells, in an earlier analysis.

The PCR had 60 Vbeta and 13 Jbeta primers. Original data processing: In a later analysis, the count reached 74 million or so unique TCR beta chains, with 9 million to 11 million shared. Clones were read by immunoSEQ multiplex PCR, and TCRdb kept only the in-frame ones, dropping some. D and trimming were read from the DNA, whereas the V and J calls and clone size are those reported in that table. The repertoire holds approximately 160,000 clones, with 60% to 85% as singletons. As regards this clone: What it recognizes is unknown.

The CDR3 is 15 residues long. The V and J ends lost 6 bases and 0 bases, in that order; junction bases with no gene match: 5. The germline V gene has CDR1 MNHNS and CDR2 SASEGT. Study conclusions and caveats: With later analysis, a missense DCLRE1C variant became linked to TCR beta V- and J-gene trimming. A later analysis, which compared TCR beta chains of equal frequency, found the HLA-associated ones more clonally expanded.

The chain is built from TRBV6-1 and TRBJ2-3, with 8 positions matching TRBD1. The clonotype was recovered from a woman aged 50 to 65 in good health and CMV-seropositive. The sequenced material came from PBMCs. CDR3 loop: CASSFGQGSTDTQYF. CDR3 bases: TGTGCCAGCAGCTTTGGACAGGGAAGCACAGATACGCAGTATTTT.